A single sample gave rise to the 26 T cell receptor beta chains below, sequenced in a study of shared clonotypes between healthy human individuals. Measured with immunoSEQ multiplex PCR; TCRdb has only the in-frame clones, and not every one. The data contain more than 2,000,000 clones, approximately 93% of them singletons. The sample consisted of naive CD4+ T cells from PBMCs. Subset defined: CD45RA+ positively selected. The receptors shown here come from a young man in good health. Some clones in this sample may be carry-over from other donors' samples.

This chain links TRBV10-3 with TRBJ1-5; D might be TRBD1 (5 bases). There are 15 residues in the CDR3. CDR1 is ENHRY and CDR2 is SYGVKD in the germline V gene. V was shortened by 3 bases and J by 3 bases, with 12 bases between the two germline ends. DNA for the CDR3: TGTGCCATCAGTGATCCCAGGGAAAACAATCAGCCCCAGCATTTT. Amino acid sequence: CAISDPRENNQPQHF.

Of note for this clone: Different DNA sequences within this sample yield the same CDR3. This chain uses TRBV7-2 with TRBJ1-3; D remains unclear. Germline values: CDR1 SGHTA, CDR2 FQGNSA. V was clipped by 2 bases and J by 0 bases, with 2 bases between them. The CDR3 length is 13 residues. CDR3 loop: CASSLTSGNTIYF. As DNA, the CDR3 is TGTGCCAGCAGCTTAACCTCTGGAAACACCATATATTTT. The complete variable domain, with remaining parts taken from reference TRBV7-2 and TRBJ1-3, reads GAGVSQSPSNKVTEKGKDVELRCDPISGHTALYWYRQSLGQGLEFLIYFQGNSAPDKSGLPSDRFSAERTGGSVSTLTIQRTQQEDSAVYLCASSLTSGNTIYFGEGSWLTVV.

The genes are TRBV7-8 and TRBJ2-1, with 9 bases lining up with TRBD2. The CDR3 contains 13 residues. Germline CDR1 reads SGHVS; CDR2 reads FQNEAQ. V dropped 1 base and J dropped 12; count of bases not matched to a gene: 4. The CDR3 DNA sequence: TGTGCCAGCAGCTTAGAGGCTAGCGGGACGCAGTTCTTC. Translated, it gives CASSLEASGTQFF.

The rearrangement uses TRBV5-4 and TRBJ2-3; 8 nucleotides align to TRBD1. Germline CDR1 SGHNT, CDR2 YYREEE (reference sequence). Trimming cost V 0 bases and J 0 bases; bases outside gene matches: 6. This CDR3 is built from 17 residues. CDR3 DNA: TGTGCCAGCAGCTTGGTCGGACAGGGCCGTAGCACAGATACGCAGTATTTT. Translation gives CASSLVGQGRSTDTQYF. The full variable domain, its missing parts supplied by reference TRBV5-4 and TRBJ2-3, is ETGVTQSPTHLIKTRGQQVTLRCSSQSGHNTVSWYQQALGQGPQFIFQYYREEENGRGNFPPRFSGLQFPNYSSELNVNALELDDSALYLCASSLVGQGRSTDTQYFGPGTRLTVL.

This chain uses TRBV4-2 with TRBJ1-3; D gene unclear. V was pared by 4 bases and J by 0 bases, with 10 bases between. This CDR3 has 15 residues. Per the germline V gene, CDR1 is LGHNA and CDR2 is YNFKEQ. CDR3 residues: CASSLGMDSGNTIYF. Here the CDR3 DNA reads TGTGCCAGCAGCCTGGGAATGGACTCTGGAAACACCATATATTTT.

The chain carries TRBV5-1 and TRBJ1-2; D not certain. Germline V gives CDR1 SGHRS, CDR2 YFSETQ. V lost 4 bases, J lost 7 bases, and 23 bases lay in between. This CDR3 comprises 16 residues. Here the CDR3 DNA reads TGCGCCAGCAGCCTAGGCGATCCCGGGATGAGGAGTGGCTACACCTTC. Protein sequence: CASSLGDPGMRSGYTF.

The V and J genes are TRBV7-3 and TRBJ2-1, with D perhaps matching TRBD1 or TRBD2 (5 bases each). The CDR3 loop spans 14 amino acids. Germline V lookup: CDR1 SGHTA, CDR2 FQGTGA. V lost 1 base and J 9 bases, leaving 13 bases between the germline ends. CDR3: CASSLMILGAEQFF. As DNA, the CDR3 is TGTGCCAGCAGCTTAATGATCCTCGGGGCTGAGCAGTTCTTC.

The rearrangement links TRBV28 to TRBJ1-2; TRBD1 agrees at 7 bases. The germline V gene encodes CDR1 MDHEN and CDR2 SYDVKM. The CDR3 covers 13 residues. Trimming took 8 bases from V and 4 from J; bases not matched to a gene: 7. CDR3 in DNA: TGTGCCAGCGGCCTCCCAGGGGGCTATGGCTACACCTTC. Translation gives CASGLPGGYGYTF.

This clone was observed a handful of times. The chain joins TRBV10-3 to TRBJ1-1; possibly TRBD1 for D (5 bases). V shed 8 bases and J shed 2 bases, with 33 bases lying between them. CDR3 length equals 20 residues. The germline V gene has CDR1 ENHRY and CDR2 SYGVKD. The CDR3 DNA reads TGTGCCATCCACCAGGGAGACAAGTCCACTTATCCACACAGCAACACTGAAGCTTTCTTT. Its protein product is CAIHQGDKSTYPHSNTEAFF.

The chain recombines TRBV18 with TRBJ2-1; weak D call: TRBD1 (6 bases). CDR3 length: 14 amino acids. Trimming stripped 3 bases from V and 5 bases from J, with 11 bases between. The germline V gene encodes CDR1 KGHSH and CDR2 LQKENI. As DNA, the CDR3 is TGTGCCAGCTCACCCCCCTACAGGGACAATGAGCAGTTCTTC. As protein: CASSPPYRDNEQFF.

The rearrangement links TRBV5-1 to TRBJ2-3; 14 bases map to TRBD2. The CDR3 has 19 residues. J lost 5 bases, V lost 0 bases, and 11 bases had no gene match. The germline V gene encodes CDR1 SGHRS and CDR2 YFSETQ. This CDR3 reads CASSLGLAGGPSVGDTQYF. The DNA for the CDR3 is TGCGCCAGCAGCTTGGGACTAGCGGGAGGGCCCTCGGTAGGAGATACGCAGTATTTT.

The V gene is TRBV10-3, the J gene TRBJ2-1; no definite D call. Germline CDR1 is ENHRY and CDR2 is SYGVKD. This CDR3 comprises 13 residues. Trimming left V 10 bases short and J 7 bases short, with 17 bases between. The CDR3 bases are TGTGCCAACCGGGCATACCTCGCTAATGAGCAGTTCTTC. Translated: CANRAYLANEQFF.

V is TRBV5-1 and J is TRBJ2-1; weak D call: TRBD2 (5 bases). Trimming removed 5 bases at V and 7 bases at J, with 16 bases between. The CDR3 is 14 residues long. Looked up from germline, CDR1 is SGHRS and CDR2 is YFSETQ. The CDR3 coding sequence is TGCGCCAGCAGTACGCAGTCCGGGAAGAATGAGCAGTTCTTC. Amino acids: CASSTQSGKNEQFF.

The V call is TRBV25-1, the J call TRBJ1-2; D might be TRBD1 (6 bases). CDR3 length: 14 amino acids. Germline assignment: CDR1 MGHDK and CDR2 SYGVNS. V shed 2 bases and J shed 5 bases, with 12 bases lying between them. The CDR3 DNA is TGTGCCAGCAGTGAACCCGACACAGGGTATGGCTACACCTTC. Translating gives CASSEPDTGYGYTF.

The chain has TRBV5-1 and TRBJ1-2; 7 bases are a match to TRBD1. Germline CDR1 SGHRS, CDR2 YFSETQ. V shed 0 bases and J 3 bases; nucleotides not matched to a gene: 2. The CDR3 is made up of 14 amino acids. In DNA form, the CDR3 reads TGCGCCAGCAGCTTGGCCACAGGGGACTATGGCTACACCTTC. Its protein is CASSLATGDYGYTF.

The CDR3 nucleotides are TGTGCCAGCAGCTTTTCCTTTAACACCGGGGAGCTGTTTTTT. The encoded protein is CASSFSFNTGELFF. This rearrangement joins TRBV7-2 to TRBJ2-2, with D unresolved. V was clipped by 3 bases and J by 2 bases, with 7 bases between them. Germline CDR1 is SGHTA and CDR2 is FQGNSA. The CDR3 covers 14 residues.

The chain couples TRBV15 to TRBJ2-7; TRBD2 agrees at 10 bases. The CDR3 covers 16 residues. Germline CDR1 is LNHNV and CDR2 is YYDKDF (reference sequence). J lost 3 bases, V lost 0 bases, and 5 bases had no gene match. CDR3: CATSRDYGTSVYEQYF. Written as DNA, the CDR3 is TGTGCCACCAGCAGAGATTACGGGACTAGCGTCTACGAGCAGTACTTC.

The chain couples TRBV11-2 to TRBJ1-2; unclear D gene. The V end lost 1 base, the J end lost 5 bases, and 14 bases lay between the germline ends. The germline V gene encodes CDR1 SGHAT and CDR2 FQNNGV. There are 15 residues in the CDR3. CDR3 loop: CASSLGVGFNYGYTF. The DNA for the CDR3 is TGTGCCAGCAGCTTAGGGGTAGGGTTTAATTATGGCTACACCTTC.

V is TRBV2 and J is TRBJ2-7; either TRBD1 or TRBD2 may fit D (5 bases each). The ends were cut back, 7 bases at V and 10 bases at J, with 23 bases in the middle. Germline V gene sequence: CDR1 SNHLY, CDR2 FYNNEI. This CDR3 comprises 14 residues. DNA for the CDR3: TGTGCCAGCACCTGGGCTAGCCGGGACGGCGATCAGTACTTC. It codes for CASTWASRDGDQYF.

This chain links TRBV5-1 with TRBJ2-5, with TRBD1 matching over 9 bases. Per the germline V gene, CDR1 is SGHRS and CDR2 is YFSETQ. There are 15 residues in the CDR3. V gave up 4 bases and J gave up 2 bases; unmatched junction bases: 6. CDR3 protein: CASSKSTGGQETQYF. CDR3 nucleotides: TGCGCCAGCAGCAAGTCGACAGGGGGGCAAGAGACCCAGTACTTC.

This clone came up once. V is TRBV5-1 and J is TRBJ1-1; a weak D match, TRBD1 (5 bases). The CDR3 length is 14 residues. Between the trimmed V and J ends, which lost 0 bases and 6 bases, there was a span of 12 bases. Per germline, CDR1 SGHRS and CDR2 YFSETQ. CDR3 bases: TGCGCCAGCAGCTTGGGAGGGGTCGGGGCTGAAGCTTTCTTT. Amino acid sequence: CASSLGGVGAEAFF.

The chain carries TRBV9 and TRBJ1-1, with D unresolved. Germline CDR1 SGDLS, CDR2 YYNGEE. The CDR3 contains 14 residues. V was clipped by 4 bases and J by 7 bases, with 17 bases between them. CDR3 nucleotide sequence: TGTGCCAGCAGCCCTAGGACGGAACTACTTGAAGCTTTCTTT. Its protein product is CASSPRTELLEAFF.

This chain connects TRBV5-4 to TRBJ2-1; D may be TRBD1 (5 bases). V shed 1 base and J shed 4 bases, with 15 bases lying between them. The CDR3 has 16 amino acids. CDR1 SGHNT and CDR2 YYREEE come from the germline V gene (reference sequence). Written as DNA, the CDR3 is TGTGCCAGCAGCTTGATCACTGGGGCCGCATACAATGAGCAGTTCTTC. Its translation is CASSLITGAAYNEQFF. Full variable domain (rest looked up from reference TRBV5-4 and TRBJ2-1): ETGVTQSPTHLIKTRGQQVTLRCSSQSGHNTVSWYQQALGQGPQFIFQYYREEENGRGNFPPRFSGLQFPNYSSELNVNALELDDSALYLCASSLITGAAYNEQFFGPGTRLTVL.

The chain uses TRBV5-1 and TRBJ1-1, with no clear D. The CDR3 extends over 18 amino acids. V was pared by 0 bases and J by 1 base, with 19 bases between. The germline CDR1 and CDR2 sequences are SGHRS and YFSETQ. This CDR3 reads CASSLAGSPLWGNTEAFF. The CDR3 DNA follows: TGCGCCAGCAGCTTGGCCGGGAGCCCCTTATGGGGGAACACTGAAGCTTTCTTT.

The chain has TRBV5-1 and TRBJ1-1; 8 bases match TRBD1. Losses at the gene ends were 4 bases for V and 3 bases for J; bases not matched to a gene: 20. The CDR3 totals 19 residues. The germline gives CDR1 SGHRS, CDR2 YFSETQ. The DNA of the CDR3 is TGCGCCAGCAGCCGGACAGGGCGAATATACCCTGATGGGGACACTGAAGCTTTCTTT. Its protein is CASSRTGRIYPDGDTEAFF. The whole variable domain, remainder taken from reference TRBV5-1 and TRBJ1-1, is KAGVTQTPRYLIKTRGQQVTLSCSPISGHRSVSWYQQTPGQGLQFLFEYFSETQRNKGNFPGRFSGRQFSNSRSEMNVSTLELGDSALYLCASSRTGRIYPDGDTEAFFGQGTRLTVV.

The chain couples TRBV15 to TRBJ2-2, with D perhaps TRBD1 or TRBD2 (5 bases each). Germline V gene data show CDR1 as LNHNV and CDR2 as YYDKDF (reference sequence). This CDR3 is 17 amino acids long. V was cut by 3 bases and J by 5 bases, with 19 bases left in between. DNA for the CDR3: TGTGCCACCAGCAGGGACCAGGTACGGGGCGAGACCGGGGAGCTGTTTTTT. Its translation: CATSRDQVRGETGELFF.